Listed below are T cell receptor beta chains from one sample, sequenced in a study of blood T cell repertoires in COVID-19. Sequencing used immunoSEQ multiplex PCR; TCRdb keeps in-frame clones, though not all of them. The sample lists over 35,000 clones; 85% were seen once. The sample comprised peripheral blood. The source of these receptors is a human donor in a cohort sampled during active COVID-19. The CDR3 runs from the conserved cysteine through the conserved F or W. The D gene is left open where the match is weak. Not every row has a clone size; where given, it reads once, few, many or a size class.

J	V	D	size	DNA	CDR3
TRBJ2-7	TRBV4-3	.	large	TGCGCCAGCAGCCAAGAGCTGTCAGAGGCCTACGAGCAGTACTTC	CASSQELSEAYEQYF
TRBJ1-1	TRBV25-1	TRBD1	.	TGTGCCAGCAGTGAAGGGACAGCGAACACTGAAGCTTTCTTT	CASSEGTANTEAFF
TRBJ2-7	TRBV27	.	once	TGTGCCAGCAGTCCCGAAGGACCCGGGACTTCCTACGAGCAGTACTTC	CASSPEGPGTSYEQYF
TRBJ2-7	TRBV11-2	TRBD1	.	TGTGCCAGCAGCTTAGCACAGGGGGCCTACGAGCAGTACTTC	CASSLAQGAYEQYF
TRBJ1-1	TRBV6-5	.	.	TGTGCCAGCAGCCGGGGCACTGAAGCTTTCTTT	CASSRGTEAFF
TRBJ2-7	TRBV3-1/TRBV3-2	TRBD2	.	TGTGCCAGCAGCCCAGGGACTAGCGGGGCTAACTACGAGCAGTACTTC	CASSPGTSGANYEQYF
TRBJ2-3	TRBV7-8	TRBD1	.	TGTGCCAGCAGCTTAGACGGGACAGGGACCCGCACAGATACGCAGTATTTT	CASSLDGTGTRTDTQYF
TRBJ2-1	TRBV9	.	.	TGTGCCAGCAGCGCCAAGGCCCTAGATGCCTACAATGAGCAGTTCTTC	CASSAKALDAYNEQFF
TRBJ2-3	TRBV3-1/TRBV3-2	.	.	TGTGCCAGCAGCCCAGGCGGGTCTAGCACAGATACGCAGTATTTT	CASSPGGSSTDTQYF
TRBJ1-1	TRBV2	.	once	TGTGCCAGCACCCGCTTCGGAGGCATGAACACTGAAGCTTTCTTT	CASTRFGGMNTEAFF
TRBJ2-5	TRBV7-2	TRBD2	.	TGTGCCAGCAGCCCCCCCTTTAGGACTAGCGGGAGTCAGGAGACCCAGTACTTC	CASSPPFRTSGSQETQYF
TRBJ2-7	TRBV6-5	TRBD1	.	TGTGCCAGCCATCCGGGACAGGGCTACGAGCAGTACTTC	CASHPGQGYEQYF
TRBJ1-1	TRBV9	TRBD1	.	TGTGCCAGCAGCGTCGGGACAGCTGAAGCTTTCTTT	CASSVGTAEAFF
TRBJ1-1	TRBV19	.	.	TGTGCCACCTTAAGCAGGGAAGCTTTCTTT	CATLSREAFF
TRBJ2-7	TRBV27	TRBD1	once	TGTGCCAGCAGTCGCACCGGGACAGGGACCTACGAGCAGTACTTC	CASSRTGTGTYEQYF
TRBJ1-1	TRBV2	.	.	TGTGCCAGCAGTAGCAGGGCGAACACTGAAGCTTTCTTT	CASSSRANTEAFF
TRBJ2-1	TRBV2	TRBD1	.	TGTGCCAGCAGGATCGGACAGGGGGCAAGGGATGAGCAGTTCTTC	CASRIGQGARDEQFF
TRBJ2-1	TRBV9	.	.	TGTGCCAGCAGCGTCGGGCTATATACTGGGGCTTCGAGCTCCTACAATGAGCAGTTCTTC	CASSVGLYTGASSSYNEQFF
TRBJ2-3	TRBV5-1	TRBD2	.	TGCGCCAGCAGCACGACTAGCGGGCTCACAGATACGCAGTATTTT	CASSTTSGLTDTQYF
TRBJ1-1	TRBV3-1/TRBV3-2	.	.	TGTGCCAGCAGCCTCATTGGGGGAGGCACTGAAGCTTTCTTT	CASSLIGGGTEAFF
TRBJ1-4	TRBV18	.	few	TGTGCCAGCTCAGGATCGACCGGGACTTGGAATGAAAAACTGTTTTTT	CASSGSTGTWNEKLFF
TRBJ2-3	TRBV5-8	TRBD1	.	TGTGCCAGCAGCACACGGATCGGGACAGGGAGCACAGATACGCAGTATTTT	CASSTRIGTGSTDTQYF
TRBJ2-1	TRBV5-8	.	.	TGTGCCAGCAGCTTGACCGGGGATCCTAAGTTCTTC	CASSLTGDPKFF
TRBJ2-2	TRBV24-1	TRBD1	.	TGTGCCACCAGTGACCCCGGGGACAGCACCGGGGAGCTGTTTTTT	CATSDPGDSTGELFF
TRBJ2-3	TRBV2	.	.	TGTGCCAGCAGGCGGAGGGGAACGGGAGATACGCAGTATTTT	CASRRRGTGDTQYF
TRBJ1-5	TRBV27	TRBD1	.	TGTGCCAGCAGTCCGGACAGGTTGAATCAGCCCCAGCATTTT	CASSPDRLNQPQHF
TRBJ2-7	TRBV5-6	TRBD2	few	TGTGCCAGCAGCTTAAGCGGGGAGGCCTTTAAGGAGCAGTACTTC	CASSLSGEAFKEQYF